The TCR beta chain described here comes from a study of blood T cell repertoires in COVID-19. V was cut by 3 bases and J by 0 bases, with 8 bases left in between. This CDR3 has 14 residues. The V gene's germline CDR1 is SNHLY and CDR2 FYNNEI. TCRdb's copy holds only in-frame clones and misses some; the assay was immunoSEQ multiplex PCR. The sample carries about 480,000 clones, roughly 89% recorded once. The clonotype was recovered from a woman in her 30s with acute or convalescent COVID-19. Sequencing was carried out using peripheral blood. The chain has TRBV2 and TRBJ1-1; tentatively, D is TRBD1 (6 bases). The CDR3 DNA is TGTGCCAGCAGTGACCAGGGGATGAACACTGAAGCTTTCTTT. Translation: CASSDQGMNTEAFF.